Listed below are T cell receptor beta chains from one sample, sequenced in a study of T cell responses to AZD1222 COVID-19 vaccine. Produced via immunoSEQ multiplex PCR; TCRdb's table is partial and in-frame only. The profile shows around 150,000 clones, about 87% of them singletons. The starting material was peripheral blood, obtained on day 0 of AZD1222 vaccination. All receptors derive from an adult in good health. The CDR3 runs from the conserved cysteine through the conserved F or W. The D gene is left open where the match is weak. Size values are once, few and many counts, or a class for expanded clones, and some rows have none.

>TRBD1|TRBJ1-5|.|TRBV4-1
TGCGCCAGCAGCCAAGCCTGGGACAGGAGTCCTCCTCGAGGTCAGCCCCAGCATTTT
CASSQAWDRSPPRGQPQHF
>.|TRBJ2-3|few|TRBV20-1
TGCGGGTCCCTCCTCACAGATACGCAGTATTTT
CGSLLTDTQYF
>.|TRBJ2-2|.|TRBV7-7
TGTGCCAGCAGCTACTCGGACCGAGCCGGGGAGCTGTTTTTT
CASSYSDRAGELFF
>.|TRBJ1-3|once|TRBV28
TGTGCCAGCAGCCTTGGAAACACCATATATTTT
CASSLGNTIYF
>TRBD1|TRBJ1-5|.|TRBV6-1
TGTGCCAGCAGTGATAGAACGACAGGGAATAGCAATCAGCCCCAGCATTTT
CASSDRTTGNSNQPQHF
>TRBD2|TRBJ2-7|.|TRBV5-1
TGCGCCAGCAGCTCGATGACTAGCGGGAGCGGCGAGCAGTACTTC
CASSSMTSGSGEQYF
>.|TRBJ2-2|.|TRBV3-1/TRBV3-2
TGTGCCAGCAGCGACGAATCTTCAGGCTTGACCGGGGAGCTGTTTTTT
CASSDESSGLTGELFF
>.|TRBJ1-1|.|TRBV30
TGTGCCTGGAAGTTCACTGAAGCTTTCTTT
CAWKFTEAFF
>TRBD1|TRBJ2-7|.|TRBV4-1
TGCGCCAGCAGCCAAGAAGGGGGCAATGACTACGAGCAGTACTTC
CASSQEGGNDYEQYF
>.|TRBJ2-3|.|TRBV24-1
TGTGCCACCAGTCCAGGCTGGGGTCCTAGCACAGATACGCAGTATTTT
CATSPGWGPSTDTQYF
>TRBD1|TRBJ1-2|.|TRBV7-9
TGTGCCAGCAGCTTAACTCGGGACAGGGTTCGCTACACCTTC
CASSLTRDRVRYTF
>.|TRBJ2-5|.|TRBV5-8
TGTGCCAGCAGCCACGGCAGGGCTTTCCAAGAGACCCAGTACTTC
CASSHGRAFQETQYF
>.|TRBJ1-1|.|TRBV2
TGTGCCAACTCTACAGGTTTTGAAGCTTTCTTT
CANSTGFEAFF
>.|TRBJ2-1|many|TRBV5-4
TGTGCCAGCAGCCCGCCCGGCGTACCACATTCCTACAATGAGCAGTTCTTC
CASSPPGVPHSYNEQFF
>.|TRBJ1-1|few|TRBV6-5
TGTGCCAGCACCTACGGGAGGGCGAACACTGAAGCTTTCTTT
CASTYGRANTEAFF
>.|TRBJ2-7|.|TRBV4-1
TGCGCCAGCAGCCAAGATTCGGCAGCGATACCCTACGAGCAGTACTTC
CASSQDSAAIPYEQYF
>TRBD1|TRBJ1-2|once|TRBV7-8
TGTGCCAGCAGCACAACAAAGCAGGGGGGTGGTGGCTACACCTTC
CASSTTKQGGGGYTF
>TRBD1|TRBJ1-3|.|TRBV7-9
TGTGCCAGCAGCCAATCCGGGACAGGGTTTGGAAACACCATATATTTT
CASSQSGTGFGNTIYF
>.|TRBJ2-6|.|TRBV28
TGTGCCAGCAGGGCGGGGGCCAACGTCCTGACTTTC
CASRAGANVLTF
>.|TRBJ2-4|.|TRBV5-4
TGTGCCAGTTCCTCGTTGTCGAGCAGAAACATTCAGTACTTC
CASSSLSSRNIQYF
>.|TRBJ2-7|.|TRBV25-1
TGTGCCAGCAGTGAATTAGGGGACCGCCGCGAGCAGTACTTC
CASSELGDRREQYF
>.|TRBJ1-1|.|TRBV15
TGTGCCACCAGCCGTGGGGTTTGGCAGGGAAACACTGAAGCTTTCTTT
CATSRGVWQGNTEAFF
>.|TRBJ2-1|.|TRBV9
TGTGCCAGCAGCGTAGGGGTCAACAATGAGCAGTTCTTC
CASSVGVNNEQFF
>TRBD2|TRBJ2-1|.|TRBV19
TGTGCCAGTAGTCCAGGACTAGCGGGGGGGACCTACAATGAGCAGTTCTTC
CASSPGLAGGTYNEQFF
>.|TRBJ1-5|.|TRBV2
TGTGCCAGCAGTCTTCAGTCAAAGCCAGATCAGCCCCAGCATTTT
CASSLQSKPDQPQHF
>.|TRBJ2-2|.|TRBV10-2
TGCGCCAGCGGAATCACAGGGCCCGGGGAGCTGTTTTTT
CASGITGPGELFF
>.|TRBJ1-1|.|TRBV29-1
TGCAGCGCCGAGGGTACAGGGACCACTGAAGCTTTCTTT
CSAEGTGTTEAFF
>.|TRBJ2-6|.|TRBV6-6
TGTGCCAGCAGTTACTCGACGGGGACTGGGGCCAACGTCCTGACTTTC
CASSYSTGTGANVLTF
>.|TRBJ1-5|.|TRBV6-1
TGTGCCAGCAGTGAGTCCGCCGTAAGTCAGCCCCAGCATTTT
CASSESAVSQPQHF
>.|TRBJ2-1|.|TRBV24-1
TGTGCCACCAGTGCACCGGGCAGAAGCTCCTACAATGAGCAGTTCTTC
CATSAPGRSSYNEQFF
>.|TRBJ2-1|.|TRBV15
TGTGCCACCAGCAGAAGGGTAGGGTACAATGAGCAGTTCTTC
CATSRRVGYNEQFF
>.|TRBJ1-1|.|TRBV5-1
TGCGCCAGCAGCCTCCTTCCAGGATCCATGAACACTGAAGCTTTCTTT
CASSLLPGSMNTEAFF
>TRBD1|TRBJ2-7|.|TRBV5-6
TGTGCCAGCAGGGACAGGGTGAAGTACGAGCAGTACTTC
CASRDRVKYEQYF
>TRBD1|TRBJ1-1|once|TRBV18
TGTGCCAGCTCCCCCGCAAGGGGGCAGAACACTGAAGCTTTCTTT
CASSPARGQNTEAFF
>.|TRBJ2-1|.|TRBV4-2
TGTGCCAGCAGCCAAGATCAGGCGGCAAGGGAAATCCGCTCCTACAATGAGCAGTTCTTC
CASSQDQAAREIRSYNEQFF
>TRBD1|TRBJ1-1|.|TRBV15
TGTGCCACCAGCAGAGACGGACAGGGTCTAAACACTGAAGCTTTCTTT
CATSRDGQGLNTEAFF
>.|TRBJ1-1|.|TRBV3-1/TRBV3-2
TGTGCCAGCAGCCGAGGGTGGGGGGAGACTGAAGCTTTCTTT
CASSRGWGETEAFF
>.|TRBJ1-1|.|TRBV25-1
TGTGCCAGCAGTGCGCCAGGGATGAACACTGAAGCTTTCTTT
CASSAPGMNTEAFF
>TRBD1|TRBJ2-6|.|TRBV7-6
TGTGCCAGCAGCTCGGGACAGTGGTCTGGGGCCAACGTCCTGACTTTC
CASSSGQWSGANVLTF
>TRBD2|TRBJ2-2|.|TRBV6-5
TGTGCCAGCAGGACGGGGACTAGCGGGCGGGGGGAGCTGTTTTTT
CASRTGTSGRGELFF
>.|TRBJ1-2|.|TRBV7-9
TGTGCCAGCAGCTTAGCGGTTGGGGCGTCCTTTCACCCCCATGGCTACACCTTC
CASSLAVGASFHPHGYTF